Listed here are 3 T cell receptor beta chains from one sample, sequenced in a study of blood T cell repertoires in COVID-19. The method was immunoSEQ multiplex PCR; TCRdb's version includes in-frame clones alone and lacks a portion of them. The profile covers 300,000 to 350,000 clones, with roughly 86% appearing a single time and 8% to 9% taken by the ten largest. Specimen: PBMCs or T cells enriched from blood (not recorded which). The origin of the receptors is a woman aged 18-29 years who had recovered from COVID-19.

The chain joins TRBV3-1 (or the pseudogene TRBV3-2) to TRBJ1-2; 9 bases fit TRBD1. V lost 1 base to trimming and J lost 4 bases; unmatched junction nucleotides: 7. This CDR3 is built from 16 residues. CDR1 LGHDT and CDR2 YNNKEL come from the germline V gene (reference sequence). The CDR3 bases are TGTGCCAGCAGCCAAGCGGACAGGGGAATATCCTATGGCTACACCTTC. Protein product: CASSQADRGISYGYTF.

The V gene is TRBV27, the J gene TRBJ2-3; D ambiguous. CDR1 and CDR2 from the germline V gene are MNHEY and SMNVEV (reference sequence). The CDR3 has 14 amino acids. Trimming removed 9 bases from V and 0 bases from J, with 13 bases in between. In DNA form, the CDR3 reads TGTGCCAGTAATACATACGGGAGCACAGATACGCAGTATTTT. It specifies CASNTYGSTDTQYF.

The gene calls are TRBV5-6 and TRBJ1-4, with D possibly matching TRBD1 (6 bases). V was shortened by 4 bases and J by 1 base, with 11 bases between the two germline ends. Germline lookup yields CDR1 SGHDT and CDR2 YYEEEE. The CDR3 totals 15 residues. The CDR3 loop reads CASSGYRVTNEKLFF. The CDR3 DNA reads as TGTGCCAGCAGCGGATACAGGGTAACTAATGAAAAACTGTTTTTT.